Listed here are 7 T cell receptor beta chains from one sample, sequenced in a study of T-cell reconstitution after alpha-beta-depleted transplantation in children. A TCRbeta library incorporating unique molecular identifiers was prepared. TCRdb processed the PCR reads anew with MiXCR; each CDR3 protein has one entry. There are about 200,000 distinct CDR3 sequences in the sample; around 8.4% occur only once, and approximately 40% lies in the top ten. This specimen was PBMCs, mostly from graft donor cells, taken 360 days after TCRalphabeta/CD19-depleted stem cell transplant. The receptors come from a male patient between 2 and 10 years old who had a stem cell transplant for acute myeloid leukemia, so the T cells may come from the graft donor.

This clonotype has a count of ten or more. This chain connects TRBV5-6 to TRBJ2-7, with D unclear. The V end lost 4 bases, the J end lost 4 bases, and 15 bases lay between the germline ends. Germline V gene data show CDR1 as SGHDT and CDR2 as YYEEEE. The CDR3 is made up of 14 amino acids. DNA of the CDR3: TGTGCCAGCAGCGAATTCGCGGCCAGTTACGAGCAGTACGTC. This gives the protein CASSEFAASYEQYV.

In its sample, this clonotype was seen many times. The rearrangement links TRBV20-1 to TRBJ2-1; 7 bases match TRBD2. The germline gives CDR1 DFQATT, CDR2 SNEGSKA (reference sequence). Trimming cost V 6 bases and J 0 bases; bases outside gene matches: 8. The CDR3 is made up of 15 amino acids. CDR3 region: CSAQTSRSSYNEQFF. DNA of the CDR3: TGCAGTGCCCAGACTAGCAGGAGCTCCTACAATGAGCAGTTCTTC.

The genes are TRBV29-1 and TRBJ1-1; no firm D call. The CDR3 has 14 residues. From germline, CDR1 is SQVTM and CDR2 ANQGSEA. V was trimmed by 4 bases and J by 5 bases, leaving 17 bases between them. The CDR3 loop reads CSVAPGPWGTEAFF. The CDR3 DNA reads as TGCAGCGTTGCTCCGGGCCCTTGGGGAACTGAAGCTTTCTTT.

This clonotype was detected many times. The chain couples TRBV20-1 to TRBJ1-4; no clear D. This CDR3 has 14 amino acids. Germline CDR1 is DFQATT and CDR2 is SNEGSKA (reference sequence). V was clipped by 3 bases and J by 8 bases, with 16 bases between them. The CDR3 DNA follows: TGCAGTGCTAGCCTCGGGCCCTCGCAAGAAAAACTGTTTTTT. Residues: CSASLGPSQEKLFF.

This clonotype was seen many times. The genes are TRBV12-3 or TRBV12-4 and TRBJ2-4, with TRBD2 matching over 11 bases. J was trimmed by 8 bases and V by 2 bases; bases with no gene match: 2. CDR3 length: 14 amino acids. CDR3 sequence (DNA): TGTGCCAGCAGTTTACGACTAGCGGGATACATTCAGTACTTC. It codes for CASSLRLAGYIQYF.

There are many counts of this clonotype. This chain joins TRBV24-1 and TRBJ2-2, with D hard to call. This CDR3 is built from 15 residues. Trimming took off 2 bases at V and 3 bases at J, with 9 bases between the two ends. Germline V gene lookup returns CDR1 KGHDR and CDR2 SFDVKD. The CDR3 sequence: CATSDSGLDTGELFF. The CDR3 DNA reads TGTGCCACCAGTGATTCGGGTTTGGACACCGGGGAGCTGTTTTTT.

This clonotype has at least ten counts. The chain joins TRBV10-3 to TRBJ2-3; no clear D. The germline CDR1 and CDR2 sequences are ENHRY and SYGVKD. The CDR3 extends over 11 amino acids. Trimming cost V 4 bases and J 7 bases, with 6 bases left between them. The CDR3 sequence is CAISGSHTQYF. DNA of the CDR3: TGTGCCATCAGTGGGTCTCATACGCAGTATTTT.